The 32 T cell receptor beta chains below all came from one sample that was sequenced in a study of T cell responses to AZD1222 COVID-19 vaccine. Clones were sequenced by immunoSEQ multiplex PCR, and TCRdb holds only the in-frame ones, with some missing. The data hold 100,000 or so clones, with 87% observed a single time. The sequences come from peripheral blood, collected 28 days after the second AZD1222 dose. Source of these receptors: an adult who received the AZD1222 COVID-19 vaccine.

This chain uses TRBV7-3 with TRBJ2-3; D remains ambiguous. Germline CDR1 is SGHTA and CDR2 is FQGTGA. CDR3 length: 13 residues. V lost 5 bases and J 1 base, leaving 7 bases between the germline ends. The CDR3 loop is CASSLPGTDTQYF. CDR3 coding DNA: TGTGCCAGCAGCCTCCCGGGCACAGATACGCAGTATTTT.

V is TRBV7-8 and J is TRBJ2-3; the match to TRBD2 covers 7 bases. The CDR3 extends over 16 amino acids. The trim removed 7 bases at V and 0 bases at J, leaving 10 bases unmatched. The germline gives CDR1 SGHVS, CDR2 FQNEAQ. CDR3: CASTPRGDVSTDTQYF. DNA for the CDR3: TGTGCCAGCACCCCCCGGGGGGACGTTAGCACAGATACGCAGTATTTT.

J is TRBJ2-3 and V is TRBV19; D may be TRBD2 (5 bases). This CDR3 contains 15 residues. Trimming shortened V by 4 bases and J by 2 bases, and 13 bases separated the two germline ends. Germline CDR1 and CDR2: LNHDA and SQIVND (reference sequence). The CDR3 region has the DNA TGTGCCAGTAGTACCTACAGCGGTTCCACAGATACGCAGTATTTT. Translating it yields CASSTYSGSTDTQYF.

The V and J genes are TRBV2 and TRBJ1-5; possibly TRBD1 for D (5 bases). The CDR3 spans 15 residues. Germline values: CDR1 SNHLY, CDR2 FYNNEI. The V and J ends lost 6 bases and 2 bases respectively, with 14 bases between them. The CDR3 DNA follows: TGTGCCAGCAGATCGGGGCCAGGGCGCAATCAGCCCCAGCATTTT. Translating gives CASRSGPGRNQPQHF.

In DNA form, the CDR3 reads TGTGCCAGCAGCTTGGGCTACGAGCAGTACTTC. It specifies CASSLGYEQYF. The chain is built from TRBV5-4 and TRBJ2-7; D uncertain. The CDR3 contains 11 residues. With 0 bases removed from V and 3 bases from J, the gap between germline ends came to 1 base. The germline V gene encodes CDR1 SGHNT and CDR2 YYREEE (reference sequence).

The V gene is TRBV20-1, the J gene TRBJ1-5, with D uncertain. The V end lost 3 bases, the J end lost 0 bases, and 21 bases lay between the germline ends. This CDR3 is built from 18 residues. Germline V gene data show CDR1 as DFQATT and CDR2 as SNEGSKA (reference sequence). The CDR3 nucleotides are TGCAGTGCTAGTCGCTTGGGAGGAAGGGCATATAGCAATCAGCCCCAGCATTTT. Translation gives CSASRLGGRAYSNQPQHF.

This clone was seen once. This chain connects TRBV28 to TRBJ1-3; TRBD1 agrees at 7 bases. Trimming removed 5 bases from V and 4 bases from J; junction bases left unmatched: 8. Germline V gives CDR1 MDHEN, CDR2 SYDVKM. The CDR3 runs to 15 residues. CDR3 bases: TGTGCCAGCAGTCTGATAGGGGGCGCCGGAAACACCATATATTTT. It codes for CASSLIGGAGNTIYF.

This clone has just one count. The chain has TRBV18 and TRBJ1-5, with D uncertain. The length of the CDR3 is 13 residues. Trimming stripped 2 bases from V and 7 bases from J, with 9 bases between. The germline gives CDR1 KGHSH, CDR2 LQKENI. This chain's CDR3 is CASSPSIEQPQHF. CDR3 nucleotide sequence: TGTGCCAGCTCACCATCTATAGAACAGCCCCAGCATTTT.

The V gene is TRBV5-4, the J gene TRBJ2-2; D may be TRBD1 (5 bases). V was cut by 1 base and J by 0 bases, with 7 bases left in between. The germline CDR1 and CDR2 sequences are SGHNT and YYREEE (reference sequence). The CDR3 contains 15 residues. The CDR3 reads CASSLKGTNTGELFF. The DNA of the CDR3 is TGTGCCAGCAGCTTGAAGGGGACGAACACCGGGGAGCTGTTTTTT. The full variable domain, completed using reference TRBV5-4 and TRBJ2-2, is ETGVTQSPTHLIKTRGQQVTLRCSSQSGHNTVSWYQQALGQGPQFIFQYYREEENGRGNFPPRFSGLQFPNYSSELNVNALELDDSALYLCASSLKGTNTGELFFGEGSRLTVL.

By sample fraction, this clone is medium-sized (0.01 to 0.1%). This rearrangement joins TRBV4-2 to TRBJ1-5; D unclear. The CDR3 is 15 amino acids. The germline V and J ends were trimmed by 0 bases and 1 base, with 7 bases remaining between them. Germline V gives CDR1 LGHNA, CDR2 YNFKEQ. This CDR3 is CASSQDLSSNQPQHF. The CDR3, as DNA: TGTGCCAGCAGCCAAGATCTAAGCAGCAATCAGCCCCAGCATTTT.

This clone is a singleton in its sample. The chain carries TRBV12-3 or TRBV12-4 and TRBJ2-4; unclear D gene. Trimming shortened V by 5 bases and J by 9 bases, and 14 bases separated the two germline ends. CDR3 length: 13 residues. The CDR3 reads CASSAHSHPIQYF. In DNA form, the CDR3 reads TGTGCCAGCAGTGCACACTCACACCCCATTCAGTACTTC.

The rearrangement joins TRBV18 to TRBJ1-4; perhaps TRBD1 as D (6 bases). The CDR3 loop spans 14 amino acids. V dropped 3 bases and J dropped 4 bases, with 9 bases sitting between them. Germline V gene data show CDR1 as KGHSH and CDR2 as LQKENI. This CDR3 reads CASSPDRSNEKLFF. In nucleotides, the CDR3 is TGTGCCAGCTCACCCGACAGGAGTAATGAAAAACTGTTTTTT. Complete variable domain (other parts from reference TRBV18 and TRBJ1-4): NAGVMQNPRHLVRRRGQEARLRCSPMKGHSHVYWYRQLPEEGLKFMVYLQKENIIDESGMPKERFSAEFPKEGPSILRIQQVVRGDSAAYFCASSPDRSNEKLFFGSGTQLSVL.

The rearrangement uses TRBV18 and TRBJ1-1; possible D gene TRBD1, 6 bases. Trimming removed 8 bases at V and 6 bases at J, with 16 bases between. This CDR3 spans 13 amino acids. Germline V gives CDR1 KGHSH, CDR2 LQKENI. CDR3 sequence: CASAPGRGSEAFF. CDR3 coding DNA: TGTGCCAGCGCTCCCGGCAGGGGTTCTGAAGCTTTCTTT.

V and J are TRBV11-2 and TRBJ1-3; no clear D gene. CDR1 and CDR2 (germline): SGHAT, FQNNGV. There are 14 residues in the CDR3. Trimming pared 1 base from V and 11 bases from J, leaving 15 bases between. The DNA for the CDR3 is TGTGCCAGCAGCTTAGTAGGTCGGATTCAGGCCATATATTTT. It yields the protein CASSLVGRIQAIYF.

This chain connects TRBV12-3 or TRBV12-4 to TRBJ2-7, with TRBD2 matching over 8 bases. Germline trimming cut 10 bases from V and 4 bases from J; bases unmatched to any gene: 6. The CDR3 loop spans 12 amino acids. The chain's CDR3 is CATRGGAYEQYF. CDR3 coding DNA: TGTGCCACCCGGGGGGGCGCATACGAGCAGTACTTC.

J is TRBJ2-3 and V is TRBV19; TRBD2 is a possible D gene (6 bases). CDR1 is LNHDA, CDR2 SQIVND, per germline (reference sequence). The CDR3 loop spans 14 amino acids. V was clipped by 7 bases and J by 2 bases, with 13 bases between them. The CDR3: CASTAGTTTDTQYF. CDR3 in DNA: TGTGCCAGTACTGCGGGGACCACCACAGATACGCAGTATTTT.

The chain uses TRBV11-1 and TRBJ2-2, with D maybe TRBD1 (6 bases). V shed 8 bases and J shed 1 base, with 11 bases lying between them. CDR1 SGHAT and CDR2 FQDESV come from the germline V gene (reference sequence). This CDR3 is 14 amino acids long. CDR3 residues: CASRRDMNTGELFF. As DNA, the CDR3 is TGTGCCAGCCGCCGGGACATGAACACCGGGGAGCTGTTTTTT.

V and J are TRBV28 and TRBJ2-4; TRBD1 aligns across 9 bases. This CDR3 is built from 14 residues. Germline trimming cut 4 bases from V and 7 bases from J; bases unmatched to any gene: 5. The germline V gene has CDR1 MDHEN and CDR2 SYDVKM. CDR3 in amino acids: CASSYRGRMNIQYF. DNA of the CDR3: TGTGCCAGCAGTTACAGGGGGCGAATGAACATTCAGTACTTC.

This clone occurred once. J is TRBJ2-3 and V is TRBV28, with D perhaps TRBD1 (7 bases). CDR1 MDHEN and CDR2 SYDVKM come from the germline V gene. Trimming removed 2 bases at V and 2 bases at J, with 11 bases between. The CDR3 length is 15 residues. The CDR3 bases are TGTGCCAGCAGTTTAGCGGGACAGTACACAGATACGCAGTATTTT. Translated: CASSLAGQYTDTQYF. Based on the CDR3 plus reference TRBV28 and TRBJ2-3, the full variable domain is DVKVTQSSRYLVKRTGEKVFLECVQDMDHENMFWYRQDPGLGLRLIYFSYDVKMKEKGDIPEGYSVSREKKERFSLILESASTNQTSMYLCASSLAGQYTDTQYFGPGTRLTVL.

The CDR3 spells CASYRENTGELFF. The CDR3 bases are TGCGCCAGCTACAGGGAGAACACCGGGGAGCTGTTTTTT. The chain carries TRBV5-1 and TRBJ2-2, with TRBD1 as a possible D gene (6 bases). The CDR3 extends over 13 amino acids. Trimming removed 7 bases at V and 1 base at J, with 8 bases between. Germline-derived CDR1 and CDR2 are SGHRS and YFSETQ.

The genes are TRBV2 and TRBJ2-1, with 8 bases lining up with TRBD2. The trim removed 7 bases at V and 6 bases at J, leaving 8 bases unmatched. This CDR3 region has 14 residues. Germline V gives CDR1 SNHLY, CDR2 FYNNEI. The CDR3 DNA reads TGTGCCAGCAAGTCGACTAGCGTGATCAATGAGCAGTTCTTC. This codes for CASKSTSVINEQFF.

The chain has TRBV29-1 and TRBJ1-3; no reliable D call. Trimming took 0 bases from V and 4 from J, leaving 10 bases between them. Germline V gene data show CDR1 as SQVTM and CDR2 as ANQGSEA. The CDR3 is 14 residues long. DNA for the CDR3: TGCAGCGTTGAAGATCAAGCCGAAGGAAACACCATATATTTT. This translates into CSVEDQAEGNTIYF.

Here the CDR3 DNA reads TGTGCCAGCAGAAGGACTGATAATAATTCACCCCTCCACTTT. Translating gives CASRRTDNNSPLHF. This chain joins TRBV5-4 and TRBJ1-6; D is unresolved. The CDR3 has 14 amino acids. Germline V CDR1 and CDR2: SGHNT, YYREEE (reference sequence). V lost 5 bases and J lost 5, with 11 bases in between.

The CDR3 nucleotides read TGTGCCAGCAGGTTTCTTGTTGGCGGGAGGACAGATACGCAGTATTTT. The encoded protein is CASRFLVGGRTDTQYF. V usage is TRBV28 and J usage is TRBJ2-3, with TRBD2 matching 8 bases. The CDR3 totals 16 residues. With 6 bases clipped from V and 3 bases from J, the junction kept 11 bases outside the gene matches. Per germline, CDR1 MDHEN and CDR2 SYDVKM.

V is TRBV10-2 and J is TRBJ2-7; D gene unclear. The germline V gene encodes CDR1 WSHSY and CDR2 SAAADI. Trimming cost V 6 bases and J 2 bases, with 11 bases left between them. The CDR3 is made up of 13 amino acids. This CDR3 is CASSATFTYEQYF. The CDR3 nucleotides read TGCGCCAGCAGCGCTACCTTTACCTACGAGCAGTACTTC.

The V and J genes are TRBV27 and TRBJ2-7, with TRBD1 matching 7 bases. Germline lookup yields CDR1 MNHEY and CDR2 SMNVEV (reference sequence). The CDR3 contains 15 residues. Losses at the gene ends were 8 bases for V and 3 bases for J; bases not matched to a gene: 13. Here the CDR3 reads CASGRAGTDLYEQYF. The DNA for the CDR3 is TGTGCCAGCGGACGAGCCGGGACAGACCTCTACGAGCAGTACTTC.

The CDR3 DNA reads as TGTGCCAGCACCTCCGGGGCTGGGAATCAGCCCCAGCATTTT. This codes for CASTSGAGNQPQHF. This sequence joins TRBV2 and TRBJ1-5, with D maybe TRBD1 (5 bases). The CDR3 loop spans 14 amino acids. Germline V lookup: CDR1 SNHLY, CDR2 FYNNEI. Trimming pared 7 bases from V and 4 bases from J, leaving 14 bases between.

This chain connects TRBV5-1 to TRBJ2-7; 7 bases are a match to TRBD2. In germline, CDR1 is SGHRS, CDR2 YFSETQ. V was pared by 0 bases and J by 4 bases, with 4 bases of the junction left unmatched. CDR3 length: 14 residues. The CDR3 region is CASSLEGLLYEQYF. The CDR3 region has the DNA TGCGCCAGCAGCTTGGAGGGACTACTGTACGAGCAGTACTTC.

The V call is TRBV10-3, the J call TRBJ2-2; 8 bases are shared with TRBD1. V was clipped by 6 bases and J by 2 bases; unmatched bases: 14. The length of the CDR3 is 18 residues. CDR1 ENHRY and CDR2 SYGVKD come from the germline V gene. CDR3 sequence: CAISVLLPGTGNTGELFF. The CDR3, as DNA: TGTGCCATCAGCGTATTACTTCCCGGGACAGGAAACACCGGGGAGCTGTTTTTT.

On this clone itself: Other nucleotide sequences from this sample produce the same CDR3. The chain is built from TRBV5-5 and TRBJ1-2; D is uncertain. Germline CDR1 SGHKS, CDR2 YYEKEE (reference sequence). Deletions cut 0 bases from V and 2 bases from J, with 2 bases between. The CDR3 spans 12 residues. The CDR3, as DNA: TGTGCCAGCAGCTTGGCCAACTATGGCTACACCTTC. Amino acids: CASSLANYGYTF. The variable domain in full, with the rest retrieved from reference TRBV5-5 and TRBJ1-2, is DAGVTQSPTHLIKTRGQQVTLRCSPISGHKSVSWYQQVLGQGPQFIFQYYEKEERGRGNFPDRFSARQFPNYSSELNVNALLLGDSALYLCASSLANYGYTFGSGTRLTVV.

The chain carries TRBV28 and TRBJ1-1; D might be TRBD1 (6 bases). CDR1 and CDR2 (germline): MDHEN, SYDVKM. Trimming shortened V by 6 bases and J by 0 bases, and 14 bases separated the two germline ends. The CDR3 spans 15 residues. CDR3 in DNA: TGTGCCAGCAGCCCTGGGGGACAAATGAACACTGAAGCTTTCTTT. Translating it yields CASSPGGQMNTEAFF.

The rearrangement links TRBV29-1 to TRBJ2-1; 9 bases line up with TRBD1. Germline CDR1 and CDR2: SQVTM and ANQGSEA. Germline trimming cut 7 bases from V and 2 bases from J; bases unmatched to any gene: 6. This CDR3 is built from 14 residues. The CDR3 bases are TGCAGCGCCTCCGGGACAGGGCCCTACAATGAGCAGTTCTTC. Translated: CSASGTGPYNEQFF.